The 13 T cell receptor beta chains listed next were all sequenced from one sample in a study of T cell repertoires and HLA-DP antigens. The protocol was immunoSEQ multiplex PCR, while the TCRdb copy is restricted to in-frame clones and leaves out a portion. This sample has roughly 120,000 clones, with approximately 92% found just once. These receptors' antigens are unknown. Source material: CD4+ T cells from PBMCs. The receptor set was obtained from a woman younger than 35 in good health and CMV-seronegative.

The chain joins TRBV7-9 to TRBJ1-5; D uncertain. CDR3 length equals 14 residues. Deletions cut 3 bases from V and 3 bases from J, with 9 bases between. Germline V gene lookup returns CDR1 SEHNR and CDR2 FQNEAQ (reference sequence). The CDR3 coding sequence is TGTGCCAGCAGCTTTGGTGGGATCAATCAGCCCCAGCATTTT. This encodes CASSFGGINQPQHF.

The chain joins TRBV5-4 to TRBJ2-7, with 9 bases lining up with TRBD1. Germline assignment: CDR1 SGHNT and CDR2 YYREEE (reference sequence). This CDR3 spans 15 amino acids. Losses at the gene ends were 0 bases for V and 2 bases for J; bases not matched to a gene: 3. The CDR3 loop reads CASSLEDRGPYEQYF. DNA of the CDR3: TGTGCCAGCAGCTTGGAGGACAGGGGCCCCTACGAGCAGTACTTC.

The chain recombines TRBV28 with TRBJ2-2, with D perhaps being TRBD1 or TRBD2 (5 bases each). The length of the CDR3 is 16 residues. Trimming removed 7 bases at V and 3 bases at J, with 18 bases between. Germline V gene sequence: CDR1 MDHEN, CDR2 SYDVKM. The CDR3 loop reads CASTSLGVQDTGELFF. The CDR3 coding sequence is TGTGCCAGCACCTCGTTGGGGGTACAGGACACCGGGGAGCTGTTTTTT.

The chain joins TRBV2 to TRBJ2-5, with 9 nucleotides matching TRBD1. V gave up 6 bases and J gave up 5 bases; unmatched junction bases: 7. The germline gives CDR1 SNHLY, CDR2 FYNNEI. The length of the CDR3 is 14 residues. CDR3 protein: CASSRGTGRETQYF. As DNA, the CDR3 is TGTGCCAGCAGCCGTGGGACAGGGAGGGAGACCCAGTACTTC.

The rearrangement joins TRBV28 to TRBJ1-3; 8 bases map to TRBD1. This CDR3 spans 18 amino acids. With V trimmed by 6 bases and J by 3 bases, 16 bases remained unmatched. Germline loops: CDR1 MDHEN, CDR2 SYDVKM. In nucleotides, the CDR3 is TGTGCCAGCAGAGAAGGGACAGGATCGCCCCTCGGTGGAAACACCATATATTTT. Translation gives CASREGTGSPLGGNTIYF.

The chain couples TRBV7-6 to TRBJ2-7; 9 bases agree with TRBD2. This CDR3 spans 16 amino acids. Germline V lookup: CDR1 SGHVS, CDR2 FNYEAQ. V lost 1 base and J lost 1; bases outside the gene matches: 5. Here the CDR3 DNA reads TGTGCCAGCAGCTTAGGGCGGGGGGGCCCGTCCTACGAGCAGTACTTC. Translation gives CASSLGRGGPSYEQYF.

The V call is TRBV7-9, the J call TRBJ1-2; 8 bases match TRBD1. This CDR3 contains 15 residues. CDR1 SEHNR and CDR2 FQNEAQ come from the germline V gene (reference sequence). Unmatched junction bases numbered 3, after V lost 3 bases and J lost 0 bases. The CDR3 DNA reads as TGTGCCAGCAGCTTGCCGGGACAGGCTAACTATGGCTACACCTTC. This encodes CASSLPGQANYGYTF.

A word on this clone: Other DNA sequences within the sample encode an identical CDR3. This chain joins TRBV7-9 and TRBJ2-5, with 11 bases fitting TRBD2. The CDR3 is 14 amino acids. CDR1 is SEHNR, CDR2 FQNEAQ, per germline (reference sequence). Germline trimming cut 5 bases from V and 4 bases from J; bases unmatched to any gene: 3. CDR3 sequence: CASSLGLAGETQYF. The CDR3 DNA reads as TGTGCCAGCAGCCTTGGACTAGCGGGAGAGACCCAGTACTTC.

V is TRBV5-1 and J is TRBJ2-5; the D gene is possibly TRBD1 (5 bases). Trimming cost V 2 bases and J 2 bases, with 10 bases left between them. The germline CDR1 and CDR2 sequences are SGHRS and YFSETQ. The CDR3 extends over 14 amino acids. CDR3 amino acids: CASSFSQGQETQYF. For the CDR3, the DNA is TGCGCCAGCAGCTTTTCGCAGGGACAAGAGACCCAGTACTTC.

The chain carries TRBV10-3 and TRBJ2-7; D is perhaps TRBD1 (5 bases). The CDR3 totals 16 residues. Trimming stripped 5 bases from V and 3 bases from J, with 20 bases between. Germline CDR1 and CDR2: ENHRY and SYGVKD. CDR3 sequence reads: CAISPHTTRQSYEQYF. CDR3 nucleotides: TGTGCCATCAGTCCTCACACAACCAGACAGAGCTACGAGCAGTACTTC.

The chain joins TRBV25-1 to TRBJ2-4; D unresolved. The germline V gene encodes CDR1 MGHDK and CDR2 SYGVNS. This CDR3 contains 14 residues. V lost 1 base, J lost 1 base, and 5 bases lay in between. This chain's CDR3 is CASSELGAKNIQYF. The CDR3 DNA is TGTGCCAGCAGTGAATTGGGGGCCAAAAACATTCAGTACTTC.

This clone was seen just once. The chain uses TRBV6-5 and TRBJ1-5; tentatively, D is TRBD1 (6 bases). The CDR3 spans 13 residues. In germline, CDR1 is MNHEY, CDR2 SVGAGI. With 8 bases removed from V and 3 bases from J, the gap between germline ends came to 11 bases. The CDR3 DNA is TGTGCCAGCGTACAGGGCCTCAATCAGCCCCAGCATTTT. It encodes CASVQGLNQPQHF.

The chain carries TRBV28 and TRBJ2-1, with 7 bases lining up with TRBD2. V lost 5 bases to trimming and J lost 4 bases; unmatched junction nucleotides: 14. Germline lookup yields CDR1 MDHEN and CDR2 SYDVKM. The CDR3 runs to 17 residues. This CDR3 is CASSGRYRGRRYNEQFF. CDR3 DNA sequence: TGTGCCAGCAGTGGCCGGTATCGCGGGAGAAGATACAATGAGCAGTTCTTC.